This T cell receptor beta chain was observed in a study of PD-L1 blockade in urothelial cancer. Across the study: From 0 to 3 prior chemotherapy regimens had been given to the patients. Study-level findings and limits: In blood sampled pretreatment, TCR clonality below the median predicted better survival.

The CDR3 covers 17 residues. The germline CDR1 and CDR2 sequences are LNHDA and SQIVND (reference sequence). After removal of 4 bases from V and 0 bases from J, the junction contained 5 bases not matched to a gene. The protocol was immunoSEQ multiplex PCR, while the TCRdb copy is restricted to in-frame clones and leaves out a portion. The sample yields about 84,000 clones, 82% seen once. Turning to this clone: Its antigen is still unknown.

The starting material was PBMCs, obtained around atezolizumab (anti-PD-L1) treatment. The sequence came from a man between 65 and 80 years old with urothelial cancer. This rearrangement joins TRBV19 to TRBJ1-6; 8 nucleotides agree with TRBD1. The CDR3 sequence is CASSTRQGSSYNSPLHF. CDR3 in DNA: TGTGCCAGTAGTACCCGACAGGGGAGCTCCTATAATTCACCCCTCCACTTT.